This T cell receptor (beta chain) was captured by sequencing in a study of early T cells in non-severe SARS-CoV-2 infection. The V and J ends lost 1 base and 0 bases respectively, with 16 bases between them. Germline V gene lookup returns CDR1 MNHEY and CDR2 SMNVEV (reference sequence). The CDR3 is 18 residues long. This clonotype has just a few counts. Via MiXCR, TCRdb re-called the 5' RACE reads, giving one row per CDR3 protein. Altogether about 40,000 distinct CDR3 sequences are present, over 3.5% being singletons, with the ten largest covering about 5%. This TCR was recovered from an adult who was a healthcare worker with PCR-confirmed SARS-CoV-2 infection or an uninfected control (not recorded which). The genes are TRBV27 and TRBJ2-1; no clear D gene. The sequenced material came from whole blood. The CDR3 region has the DNA TGTGCCAGCAGTTTATTGTCGGGTTCTATAGGCTCCTACAATGAGCAGTTCTTC. Translated: CASSLLSGSIGSYNEQFF.